A selection of T cell receptor beta chains follows, all from one sample in a study of blood T cells in healthy people across ages. A single record per CDR3 protein comes from TCRdb applying MiXCR to the 5' RACE reads. The table shows approximately 730,000 distinct CDR3 sequences, with approximately 53% occurring only once. Specimen: blood. The receptors originated from a man older than 75 in good health. The CDR3 runs from the conserved cysteine through the conserved F or W. D genes are given only for firm matches. Clone size is shown for a subset of rows, as once, few, many or a class of expanded clone.

D gene	clone size	V gene	J gene	CDR3 DNA	CDR3 protein
-	-	TRBV5-1	TRBJ2-2	TGCGCCAGCATCGTCGGGCCCGCGAACACCGGGGAGCTGTTTTTT	CASIVGPANTGELFF
-	-	TRBV7-9	TRBJ1-2	TGTGCCAGCAGCCCCCGAGGGCCTCCTCATTATGGCTACACCTTC	CASSPRGPPHYGYTF
-	-	TRBV18	TRBJ1-5	TGTGCCAGCTCATCTGAGACGGGGGCGAATCAGCCCCAGCATTTT	CASSSETGANQPQHF
-	few	TRBV11-2	TRBJ1-1	TGTGCCAGCAGCCCTCAGCCCGGTCCGCTACCAGGCGCTTTCTTT	CASSPQPGPLPGAFF
-	-	TRBV5-5	TRBJ1-5	TGTGCCAGCAGCCCGGACGGCTGGGTTCAGCCCCAGCATTTT	CASSPDGWVQPQHF
-	few	TRBV6-2/TRBV6-3	TRBJ2-7	TGTGCCGCAGGGGCAGGCGGCGAGCAGTACTTC	CAAGAGGEQYF
-	-	TRBV6-1	TRBJ1-1	TGTGCCGGCGGCCCTTTTCAGGGATCGAACACTGAAGCTTTCTTT	CAGGPFQGSNTEAFF
-	-	TRBV12-3/TRBV12-4	TRBJ2-1	TGTGCCAGCAGCACCTCCGGGCTCCTGTACAATGAGCAGTTCTTC	CASSTSGLLYNEQFF
-	many	TRBV20-1	TRBJ1-6	TGCAGTGCTAGAGCAGGGGCGGATTCACCCCTCCACTTT	CSARAGADSPLHF
TRBD2	-	TRBV10-3	TRBJ2-1	TGTGCCATCACGTTAGCGGGGGAGCAGTTCTTC	CAITLAGEQFF
TRBD1	-	TRBV29-1	TRBJ2-1	TGCAGCGTTGAATCGCCGGACAGGGGGAGGGGGCAGTTCTTC	CSVESPDRGRGQFF
-	-	TRBV14	TRBJ2-7	TGTGCCAGCAGCCAAGAGAACAGGCCCTCCTACGAGCAGTACTTC	CASSQENRPSYEQYF
TRBD2	-	TRBV14	TRBJ2-1	TGTGCCAGCAACGCGGGGGACTTCTACAATGAGCAGTTCTTC	CASNAGDFYNEQFF
-	-	TRBV29-1	TRBJ1-2	TGCAGCGTTGATCTCCACCCTGGCTGCACCTTC	CSVDLHPGCTF
-	-	TRBV25-1	TRBJ2-7	TGTGCCAGCAGTCCAGGTGGGCTACAGGGCTACGAGCAGTACTTC	CASSPGGLQGYEQYF